This T cell receptor beta chain comes out of a study of T cell responses to AZD1222 COVID-19 vaccine (dated by TCRdb to the early 2020s). At the level of the whole study: TCR sequencing was performed for 230 to 250 trial participants, of whom around 200 were given two doses of AZD1222 and some 26 were given two doses of MenACWY control vaccine. Trial participants were enrolled by age into subgroups of 18-55, 56-69 and 70-plus years, and around 150, 28 and 57 TCR-sequenced participants, respectively, were included in these subgroups. Beyond this particular receptor, the publication reports: Because no day 14 peak-response samples were available, repertoires were characterized only after the peak T cell response. Most participants were white British and females outnumbered males, and the authors suggested that clonal diversity may have been underestimated. The whole spike protein was spanned by vaccine-associated CD4 TCRs, and dominant responses were seen in regions 160-218 and 743-854. After two AZD1222 doses, spike-specific TCR breadth and depth were significantly higher than at day 0 and than in MenACWY recipients. In the small 56-69-year group, the increase in depth fell short of significance, most likely because of low power. Conclusions about previously exposed vaccinees were limited because only a handful of AZD1222 recipients were SARS-CoV-2 seropositive at baseline. Nearly half of unique spike-specific TCRs reportedly recognized epitopes outside regions mutated in the B.1.351 and B.1.1.7 variants.

Note on this clone: This clone's antigen is unknown. Per-nucleotide qualities are absent, and no much larger clonotype sits a single base away.

This specimen's time point label, per the study, means: about 28 days (+/-7) after the second vaccine dose. AZD1222 recipients whose second dose came at about 4 weeks and those whose second dose came at about 12 weeks were combined into one group, since spike-specific TCR depth and breadth did not differ between the two schedules. Samples from vaccinated people were obtained from the UK trials COV001 and COV002, which included a single-blind randomized controlled phase 2/3 trial of AZD1222 (ChAdOx1 nCoV-19) in healthy adults. For TCRbeta chain sequencing, PBMC samples were collected from trial participants at day 0 and at day 28 after the second dose. The CDR3 regions of human TCRbeta chains were analyzed by immunosequencing. The source study handled its data this way. Repertoire TCRs were matched against a reference library of SARS-CoV-2-specific TCRs generated with the MIRA antigen-specificity platform. Breadth meant the fraction of unique TCRs that were SARS-CoV-2-associated, whereas depth meant the fraction of total T cells that were SARS-CoV-2-associated. Each spike-specific TCR was assigned to its reactive spike region and to a CD4 or CD8 class using the MIRA data. Log10-transformed breadth and depth values were compared by one-way ANOVA with Sidak's multiple comparisons tests. The clones in this table, taken by TCRdb from immuneACCESS, are in-frame only. Not every clone is retained; where verified, under half of the shortfall comes from an unresolved V gene, and the cause of the rest is unknown. Clone size and the V and J calls come from that table; the DNA yielded D and trimming. This sample has about 180,000 clones in its table, and approximately 94% of those were observed once. Roughly 1.7% of the sample is held by the ten biggest clonotypes.

The junction shows trimming of 1 base on V and 0 bases on J, and the gene matches do not reach 13 bases of it. The germline V gene yields KGHDR for CDR1 and SFDVKD for CDR2. The CDR3 measures 20 amino acids from cysteine to phenylalanine. Only CDR3 DNA is held: 60 bases, read in frame from base 1. The chain was built from TRBV24-1 and TRBJ2-3, with 9 bases aligning to TRBD2. The receptor comes from an adult who received the AZD1222 COVID-19 vaccine. The sample here was peripheral blood, taken 28 days after the second AZD1222 dose. The CDR3 here reads CATSDFTSASGKRSTDTQYF. The DNA sequence follows: TGTGCCACCAGTGATTTTACGTCGGCTAGCGGGAAGCGAAGCACAGATACGCAGTATTTT.